The 14 T cell receptor beta chains listed next were all sequenced from one sample in a study of control samples from healthy donors and cancer patients. Clones were read by immunoSEQ multiplex PCR, and TCRdb kept only the in-frame ones, dropping some. Of about 130,000 clones listed, 90% to 95% are singletons. Sequencing input: PBMCs. The receptor source for this set is a man aged 55 to 70 with colorectal cancer.

The genes are TRBV5-1 and TRBJ2-3; possibly TRBD1 for D (5 bases). Germline-derived CDR1 and CDR2 are SGHRS and YFSETQ. This CDR3 spans 14 amino acids. The V end lost 4 bases, the J end lost 2 bases, and 11 bases lay between the germline ends. CDR3 amino acids: CASSLGQDTDTQYF. The CDR3 DNA sequence: TGCGCCAGCAGCCTCGGACAAGACACAGATACGCAGTATTTT.

The rearrangement links TRBV5-1 to TRBJ1-1; the D is unclear. V was clipped by 0 bases and J by 8 bases, with 14 bases between them. This CDR3 has 14 amino acids. CDR1 and CDR2 (germline): SGHRS, YFSETQ. CDR3 sequence (DNA): TGCGCCAGCAGCTTGGATGGAGACTTAGTAGAAGCTTTCTTT. Protein product: CASSLDGDLVEAFF.

The rearrangement links TRBV5-1 to TRBJ2-1; perhaps TRBD1 as D (5 bases). Trimming pared 0 bases from V and 0 bases from J, leaving 10 bases between. Germline V CDR1 and CDR2: SGHRS, YFSETQ. The CDR3 has 16 amino acids. CDR3 sequence: CASSLVTGSSYNEQFF. In nucleotides, the CDR3 is TGCGCCAGCAGCTTGGTTACAGGTAGCTCCTACAATGAGCAGTTCTTC.

The chain employs TRBV19 and TRBJ2-2, with TRBD2 matching 7 bases. The CDR3 covers 13 residues. Germline values: CDR1 LNHDA, CDR2 SQIVND (reference sequence). J gave up 5 bases and V 8 bases, and 5 bases lay outside the gene matches. The CDR3 sequence is CASGRRETGELFF. In DNA, the CDR3 is TGTGCCAGTGGCCGGCGGGAGACCGGGGAGCTGTTTTTT.

Concerning this clone itself: The junction shows a germline mismatch at one end, possibly a read error. The V and J genes are TRBV19 and TRBJ1-1; no definite D call. This CDR3 has 14 residues. The germline V gene encodes CDR1 LNHDA and CDR2 SQIVND (reference sequence). The CDR3 spells CTSNPGPSKTEAFF. The CDR3 nucleotides read TGTACCAGTAACCCGGGTCCCTCCAAAACTGAAGCTTTCTTT.

This chain uses TRBV7-2 with TRBJ2-3; 8 bases agree with TRBD2. The CDR3 runs to 15 residues. The V gene end was trimmed by 2 bases and the J gene end by 2 bases; junction bases not matched to a gene: 3. CDR1 SGHTA and CDR2 FQGNSA come from the germline V gene. As DNA, the CDR3 is TGTGCCAGCAGCTTACAGCGGGGGACCACAGATACGCAGTATTTT. Translated: CASSLQRGTTDTQYF.

V and J are TRBV24-1 and TRBJ2-1, with TRBD2 matching over 10 bases. The CDR3 is made up of 14 amino acids. Germline CDR1 and CDR2: KGHDR and SFDVKD. J gave up 5 bases and V 6 bases, and 3 bases lay outside the gene matches. The CDR3 spells CATSSGGVDNEQFF. Here the CDR3 DNA reads TGTGCCACCAGTAGCGGGGGGGTGGACAATGAGCAGTTCTTC.

The CDR3 sequence: CAWSVRGSGAFF. CDR3 bases: TGTGCCTGGAGTGTGCGGGGTTCGGGGGCTTTCTTT. This chain uses TRBV30 with TRBJ1-1; the D is unclear. The germline V gene has CDR1 GTSNPN and CDR2 SVGIG (reference sequence). The CDR3 extends over 12 amino acids. Trimming pared 0 bases from V and 11 bases from J, leaving 13 bases between.

The chain employs TRBV6-5 and TRBJ1-2; D is ambiguous. Trimming took off 6 bases at V and 4 bases at J, with 9 bases between the two ends. This CDR3 comprises 12 residues. Germline CDR1 MNHEY, CDR2 SVGAGI. The CDR3 nucleotides read TGTGCCAGCAGCTCCTGGCCCTATGGCTACACCTTC. Amino acid sequence: CASSSWPYGYTF.

This clone was seen a single time. V usage is TRBV6-2 or TRBV6-3 and J usage is TRBJ2-2, with TRBD2 as a possible D gene (6 bases). CDR1 is MNHEY, CDR2 SVGEGT, per germline. This CDR3 is built from 15 residues. Trimming left V 2 bases short and J 4 bases short, with 11 bases between. The CDR3 loop is CASSYGGAGTGELFF. The CDR3, as DNA: TGTGCCAGCAGTTACGGCGGGGCGGGCACCGGGGAGCTGTTTTTT.

The chain employs TRBV3-1 (or the pseudogene TRBV3-2) and TRBJ1-3; maybe TRBD1 (5 bases). Germline V CDR1 and CDR2: LGHDT, YNNKEL (reference sequence). This CDR3 region has 16 residues. The V end lost 4 bases, the J end lost 0 bases, and 13 bases lay between the germline ends. CDR3 protein: CASSPPTVPSGNTIYF. The CDR3 nucleotides are TGTGCCAGCAGCCCCCCGACAGTGCCCTCTGGAAACACCATATATTTT.

In this sample, this clone turned up once. The rearrangement links TRBV2 to TRBJ2-5; D remains ambiguous. The CDR3 runs to 11 residues. The germline gives CDR1 SNHLY, CDR2 FYNNEI. The V end was cut by 2 bases, the J end by 9 bases, with 7 bases between. CDR3 sequence: CASSEWWAQYF. The CDR3 bases are TGTGCCAGCAGTGAATGGTGGGCCCAGTACTTC.

The chain combines TRBV7-6 with TRBJ2-4; D may be TRBD2 (6 bases). This CDR3 comprises 16 residues. Trimming took 5 bases from V and 0 from J, leaving 14 bases between them. CDR1 is SGHVS and CDR2 is FNYEAQ in the germline V gene. The CDR3 reads CASSLGAGLAKNIQYF. CDR3 in DNA: TGTGCCAGCAGCCTTGGAGCGGGTTTAGCCAAAAACATTCAGTACTTC.

The genes are TRBV28 and TRBJ1-1; TRBD1 is a possible D gene (5 bases). V was trimmed by 5 bases and J by 0 bases, leaving 13 bases between them. The CDR3 runs to 15 residues. Germline assignment: CDR1 MDHEN and CDR2 SYDVKM. The CDR3 DNA reads TGTGCCAGCAGTCCATCGGGGCCGTTGAACACTGAAGCTTTCTTT. Protein sequence: CASSPSGPLNTEAFF.